This T cell receptor (beta chain) is from a study of blood T cell repertoires in COVID-19 (TCRdb year 2020). Looking at the study overall: Samples from collaborators originated in the United States, Italy and Spain and spanned both the acute and convalescent phases of COVID-19. The prospective study material was composed of cDNA or gDNA derived from T cells, B-cell-depleted T cells, or PBMCs. The dataset comprised deeply sampled blood TCRbeta repertoires from subjects exposed to, actively infected with, or recovered from COVID-19. The repertoires were released in a freely available public database meant as a resource for research on the immune response to SARS-CoV-2. Samples were obtained from the ongoing ImmuneRACE study (first 160 participants) and from 1,254 subjects provided by 6 global collaborators. Nearly every sample came with metadata listing a de-identified subject ID, COVID-19 status, age in years and sex. HLA class I and class II types, where available, came from metadata supplied by the sample provider rather than from assay-based typing.

A remark on this clone: This clone's antigen is unknown. Within one base of it there is no much larger clone, and no base qualities were kept.

TCRbeta CDR3 regions were amplified from genomic DNA using the immunoSEQ Assay, a bias-controlled multiplex PCR. As for how the authors treated the data: The number of nucleated cells in each sample was estimated from the amplification of reference gene primers within the assay. Sequence reads were collapsed and filtered to measure the absolute abundance of every unique TCRbeta CDR3 rearrangement. For each sample, productive Simpson clonality was calculated by taking the square root of Simpson's diversity index across productive rearrangements. The table comes from immuneACCESS by way of TCRdb, which keeps in-frame sequences with V and J called. Part of the clones is missing from these tables; in studies checked, under half for an unresolved V gene and the rest for unknown reasons. The DNA was the basis for D and trimming; V, J and clone size are from that table. A total of fewer than 80,000 clones appear in this sample, roughly 92% of them only once. 5.5% to 6.5% of the sample is in the top ten clones.

The full study reports these points: How much clinical and demographic metadata was included differed by source and by participant, and the metadata was provided uncurated.

The CDR3, from cysteine to phenylalanine, totals 14 residues. The sequence is cut down to CDR3 DNA, 42 bases in frame from base 1. As encoded in the germline V gene, CDR1 is SNHLY while CDR2 is FYNNEI. V has 6 bases trimmed and J has 3 bases trimmed; junction bases matching no gene number 3. Whole blood was collected in K2EDTA tubes by collaborating institutions according to the institutions' own protocols. For TCRbeta analysis, collaborators shipped samples as frozen whole blood, isolated PBMCs, or DNA extracted from either of those sample types. The rearranged chain carries TRBV2 and TRBJ1-4, with TRBD1 identical over 8 junction bases. Material: peripheral blood. This sequence was found in a human donor in a cohort sampled during active COVID-19. The CDR3 region has the sequence CASSLQGANEKLFF. The base sequence is TGTGCCAGCAGCCTACAGGGGGCTAATGAAAAACTGTTTTTT.